A selection of T cell receptor beta chains follows, all from one sample in a study of control samples from healthy donors and cancer patients. Here immunoSEQ multiplex PCR was the method, and the copy in TCRdb shows in-frame clones only, minus some. The table includes around 150,000 clones, less than 95% detected once. Sequences were obtained from PBMCs. The receptors derive from a man aged 55 to 70 with colorectal cancer. Each CDR3 is given with its conserved first and last residue. The D gene is left open where the match is weak. A row's size may be missing; if present it is once, few, many or a size class.

TRBJ2-1 TRBV6-5 once NA TGTGCCAGCAGACTAGGGAGAGCGTCGGGTGAGCAGTTCTTC CASRLGRASGEQFF
TRBJ2-3 TRBV3-1/TRBV3-2 NA NA TGTGCCAGCAGCCAAGGGGGCACAGATACGCAGTATTTT CASSQGGTDTQYF
TRBJ1-2 TRBV12-3/TRBV12-4 NA NA TGTGCCAGCAGTTTTTCGGGGAATAGTGGCTACACCTTC CASSFSGNSGYTF
TRBJ1-2 TRBV28 few NA TGTGCCAGCGATCGGGGCCCCTCCTATGGCTACACCTTC CASDRGPSYGYTF
TRBJ1-5 TRBV5-6 NA TRBD1 TGTGCCAGCAGCCTCGGACAGGGGGATCAGCCCCAGCATTTT CASSLGQGDQPQHF
TRBJ1-2 TRBV3-1/TRBV3-2 NA NA TGTGCCAGCAGCCAAGTGGCAGGTCGAGGCTACACCTTC CASSQVAGRGYTF
TRBJ1-5 TRBV12-5 NA NA TGTGCTAGTGTTCGACAGCCTTTTAATCAGCCCCAGCATTTT CASVRQPFNQPQHF
TRBJ1-4 TRBV30 NA NA TGTGCCTGGACCGGCCTCAGCAGCAATGAAAAACTGTTTTTT CAWTGLSSNEKLFF
TRBJ2-1 TRBV11-2 NA NA TGTGCCAGCAGCTCAACAGGTAGCTCCTACAATGAGCAGTTCTTC CASSSTGSSYNEQFF
TRBJ1-5 TRBV28 NA TRBD1 TGTGCCAGCAGACTGACAGGGGATGAACAGCCCCAGCATTTT CASRLTGDEQPQHF
TRBJ1-5 TRBV2 NA TRBD1 TGTGCCACCCAGGGGGCGAGTCAGCCCCAGCATTTT CATQGASQPQHF
TRBJ1-5 TRBV10-3 NA TRBD1 TGTGCCATCAGTGAGAACGGACAGGGGGCCCCTCAGCCCCAGCATTTT CAISENGQGAPQPQHF
TRBJ2-1 TRBV19 NA TRBD2 TGTGCCAGTAGTCCTAGCGGGGGGTACAATGAGCAGTTCTTC CASSPSGGYNEQFF
TRBJ2-3 TRBV5-4 NA NA TGTGCCAGCAGCTTGGGGGTCCTCAGAGGCACAGATACGCAGTATTTT CASSLGVLRGTDTQYF
TRBJ1-2 TRBV6-5 once NA TGTGCCAGCAGTTACAGCCGGAAACAGATTTCCTATGGCTACACCTTC CASSYSRKQISYGYTF
TRBJ1-2 TRBV29-1 NA TRBD1 TGCAGCGTTGAAATAGGACAGGGGGCCTATGGCTACACCTTC CSVEIGQGAYGYTF
TRBJ1-5 TRBV6-4 once NA TGTGCCAGCAGTGAAGGTAGCAATCAGCCCCAGCATTTT CASSEGSNQPQHF
TRBJ1-2 TRBV18 NA TRBD1 TGTGCCAGCTCACCAGGGCGACAGGGGGGCTATGGCTACACCTTC CASSPGRQGGYGYTF
TRBJ2-3 TRBV2 NA TRBD2 TGTGCCAGCAGTGAGCTGGGCGGGGGGGCCGCAGATACGCAGTATTTT CASSELGGGAADTQYF
TRBJ1-5 TRBV27 NA NA TGTGCCAGCAGGGATCAGGCAGGGTGGGATCAGCCCCAGCATTTT CASRDQAGWDQPQHF
TRBJ1-2 TRBV28 NA NA TGTGCCAGCAGTTTAATGGAACTAAACTATGGCTACACCTTC CASSLMELNYGYTF
TRBJ1-4 TRBV4-2 NA TRBD1 TGTGCCAGCAGCCAAGAGTACAGGGGTTCTGAAAAACTGTTTTTT CASSQEYRGSEKLFF
TRBJ2-3 TRBV7-7 NA NA TGTGCCAGCGGTCGGGCGGGCACAGATACGCAGTATTTT CASGRAGTDTQYF
TRBJ1-2 TRBV6-1 NA NA TGTGCCAGCAGTGAAGCTGGGACGGCGAACTATGGCTACACCTTC CASSEAGTANYGYTF
TRBJ1-2 TRBV6-5 NA NA TGTGCCAGCACCCTACAGGGCGCTAACTATGGCTACACCTTC CASTLQGANYGYTF
TRBJ1-5 TRBV2 once NA TGTGCCAGCAGTGAATTGGGCAGTAATAGCAATCAGCCCCAGCATTTT CASSELGSNSNQPQHF
TRBJ2-7 TRBV18 NA NA TGTGCCAGCTCATCAATGACAGGTTCCTACGAGCAGTACTTC CASSSMTGSYEQYF
TRBJ1-2 TRBV5-1 once NA TGCGCCAGCAGCTTTGGGACGGAAGGGTACACCTTC CASSFGTEGYTF
TRBJ2-7 TRBV6-5 NA TRBD1 TGTGCCAGCAGTTACCTGGCAGGGGGAAGCTACGAGCAGTACTTC CASSYLAGGSYEQYF
TRBJ2-7 TRBV6-2/TRBV6-3 once TRBD2 TGTGCCAGCAGTTACGAGACTAGCGGATCCTACGAGCAGTACTTC CASSYETSGSYEQYF
TRBJ2-3 TRBV3-1/TRBV3-2 NA TRBD2 TGTGCCAGCAGCCAAGAAGGCGGGGGGGCGTCGGATACGCAGTATTTT CASSQEGGGASDTQYF
TRBJ2-4 TRBV7-2 NA TRBD1 TGTGCCAGCAGCCTAGCAGGGGGCCGGGACATTCAGTACTTC CASSLAGGRDIQYF
TRBJ2-3 TRBV7-9 NA NA TGTGCCAGCAGCCCCATAGGAAACACAGATACGCAGTATTTT CASSPIGNTDTQYF
TRBJ2-1 TRBV5-4 NA TRBD1 TGTGCCAGCAGCGGCGGGACAGGCAATGAGCAGTTCTTC CASSGGTGNEQFF
TRBJ1-1 TRBV19 NA NA TGTGCCAGTAGTATGAGCCCCCGGAGGGGCACTGAAGCTTTCTTT CASSMSPRRGTEAFF
TRBJ1-1 TRBV12-3/TRBV12-4 NA NA TGTGCCAGCAGTCCGAACTTGAACACTGAAGCTTTCTTT CASSPNLNTEAFF
TRBJ2-7 TRBV6-5 once NA TGTGCCAGCAGTACCAGGGGCCGGCAGTACTTC CASSTRGRQYF
TRBJ1-4 TRBV4-2 NA NA TGTGCCAGCAGCCAAGATAGGATGGGGTCAACTAATGAAAAACTGTTTTTT CASSQDRMGSTNEKLFF
TRBJ1-6 TRBV30 NA NA TGTGCCTGGAGTGTAGGAGACAGGAATTCACCCCTCCACTTT CAWSVGDRNSPLHF
TRBJ2-5 TRBV28 NA NA TGTGCCAGCAGCTCGCTTGAGACCCAGTACTTC CASSSLETQYF
TRBJ1-3 TRBV21-1 NA NA TGTGCCAGCAGCAAAGATCTAGAGAGCTCTGGAAACACCATATATTTT CASSKDLESSGNTIYF
TRBJ1-2 TRBV6-2/TRBV6-3 NA TRBD1 TGTGCCAGCAGTTACTCGACAGGGGGGAACTATGGCTACACCTTC CASSYSTGGNYGYTF
TRBJ2-7 TRBV27 NA NA TGTGCCAGCAGTTTTGTAGGGGCAGTCTCCTACGAGCAGTACTTC CASSFVGAVSYEQYF
TRBJ1-1 TRBV23-1 NA TRBD1 TGCGCCAGCAGTCACCGCCGGGACAGAGGGATGCCCCTTTTGTTGAACACTGAAGCTTTCTTT CASSHRRDRGMPLLLNTEAFF
TRBJ1-6 TRBV25-1 NA TRBD1 TGTGCCAGCAATGAGGACAGGGATAATTCACCCCTCCACTTT CASNEDRDNSPLHF
TRBJ2-3 TRBV6-6 NA NA TGTGCCAGCAGCCTTTTCGTCGGCACAGATACGCAGTATTTT CASSLFVGTDTQYF
TRBJ2-7 TRBV23-1 NA TRBD1 TGCGCCAGCGCCAGGACAGGCCGCTACGAGCAGTACTTC CASARTGRYEQYF
TRBJ2-3 TRBV7-8 NA NA TGTGCCAGCAGCTTACCCGAGGGGGGGCTAGCAGATACGCAGTATTTT CASSLPEGGLADTQYF
TRBJ2-7 TRBV7-9 NA NA TGTGCCAGCAGCTCCGCGCAGGGCTACGAGCAGTACTTC CASSSAQGYEQYF
TRBJ2-7 TRBV6-5 NA NA TGTGCCAGCACCAATCCTTGGGACGAGCAGTACTTC CASTNPWDEQYF
TRBJ2-5 TRBV18 NA TRBD1 TGTGCCAGCTCTGGACAGGAAGAGCCCCAGTACTTC CASSGQEEPQYF
TRBJ2-7 TRBV5-4 NA TRBD1 TGTGCCAGCAGTTCAGGGGGCAAGTACGAGCAGTACTTC CASSSGGKYEQYF
TRBJ2-3 TRBV11-3 NA NA TGTGCCAGCAGCTTAGGGAGCGCGACAGGCGCCTACACAGATACGCAGTATTTT CASSLGSATGAYTDTQYF
TRBJ1-2 TRBV5-1 NA TRBD1 TGCGCCAGCAGCGGACAGGGAGATGGCTACACCTTC CASSGQGDGYTF
TRBJ1-1 TRBV7-9 NA NA TGTGCCAGCAGGGCGGGGGAGGGCACTGAAGCTTTCTTT CASRAGEGTEAFF
TRBJ2-7 TRBV11-3 NA TRBD2 TGTGCCAGCAGCCCCTCACTAGCGGGGGGGCCGTTCGAGCAGTACTTC CASSPSLAGGPFEQYF
TRBJ1-4 TRBV6-5 once NA TGTGCCAGCAGTTCCACCCAGGGTGGTAATGAAAAACTGTTTTTT CASSSTQGGNEKLFF